These 13 T cell receptor beta chains were sequenced from one sample in a study of beta chain features in type 1 diabetes listed by TCRdb under 2018. Summary of the overall study and its limitations: A moderate but significant shortening of TCRB CDR3 length was observed in type 1 diabetes patients in all four CD4+ subsets.

No antigens are known for them. Library preparation used the immunoSEQ multiplex PCR assay. The entire isolated RNA was reverse transcribed using the High Capacity cDNA Reverse Transcription Kit, and thus expressed TCRB transcripts were sequenced. TCRdb retrieved this table from immuneACCESS and kept in-frame rearrangements only. Not all clones are present; in checked studies, unresolved V genes account for under half, and no reason is known for the remainder. Here the sample has more than 250,000 clones; around 21% occur a single time. The leading ten clones occupy 0.028% of the sample. Sequencing used naive CD4+ T cells from blood. The label giving this sample's cell subset or site can be read as: true naive CD4+ T cells. Receptors were obtained from a woman aged 40-49 years with type 1 diabetes.

This clone was seen more than once but under ten times. The chain is built from TRBV6-5 and TRBJ1-1; D is undetermined. CDR3 length: 13 amino acids. V lost 10 bases to trimming and J lost 2 bases, with 14 bases between them. CDR1 is MNHEY and CDR2 is SVGAGI in the germline V gene. Written as DNA, the CDR3 is TGTGCCACTTATAGCGTACTCAACACTGAAGCTTTCTTT. Translating it yields CATYSVLNTEAFF.

The genes are TRBV6-5 and TRBJ2-3; a weak D match, TRBD2 (6 bases). The germline CDR1 and CDR2 sequences are MNHEY and SVGAGI. The CDR3 sequence is 16 residues long. The V gene lost 0 bases and the J gene lost 3 bases, with 13 bases spanning the gap. The DNA for the CDR3 is TGTGCCAGCAGTTACTCGATAACGGGAGTGACAGATACGCAGTATTTT. It translates to CASSYSITGVTDTQYF.

DNA for the CDR3: TGCGCCAGCAGCCAAGAGGCTGCCGCAGGTCGAAGAGGCTACACCTTC. Residues: CASSQEAAAGRRGYTF. The rearrangement links TRBV4-1 to TRBJ1-2; D ambiguous. The CDR3 contains 16 residues. V was trimmed by 0 bases and J by 8 bases, leaving 19 bases between them. CDR1 is MGHRA, CDR2 YSYEKL, per germline.

The V gene is TRBV4-1, the J gene TRBJ2-5, with D maybe TRBD1 (5 bases). V was shortened by 1 base and J by 2 bases, with 8 bases between the two germline ends. Germline assignment: CDR1 MGHRA and CDR2 YSYEKL. The CDR3 has 14 residues. This chain's CDR3 is CASSQVKGQETQYF. CDR3 sequence (DNA): TGCGCCAGCAGCCAAGTAAAGGGGCAAGAGACCCAGTACTTC.

There are a few counts of this clone. The rearrangement links TRBV6-5 to TRBJ1-1, with a weak D call TRBD1 (5 bases). The CDR3 runs 13 residues. Deletions cut 7 bases from V and 1 base from J, with 10 bases between. The V gene's germline CDR1 is MNHEY and CDR2 SVGAGI. The CDR3 region is CASTGKRNTEAFF. The CDR3 region has the DNA TGTGCCAGCACAGGGAAAAGGAACACTGAAGCTTTCTTT.

This clone was seen a handful of times. V is TRBV6-5 and J is TRBJ2-3; possibly TRBD2 for D (6 bases). CDR1 is MNHEY, CDR2 SVGAGI, per germline. CDR3 length equals 14 residues. V was trimmed by 6 bases and J by 2 bases, leaving 12 bases between them. CDR3 residues: CASSQSGYTDTQYF. The DNA of the CDR3 is TGTGCCAGCAGCCAGAGCGGGTACACAGATACGCAGTATTTT.

This clone was seen more than once but under ten times. The chain joins TRBV5-4 to TRBJ2-5; D not certain. Germline CDR1 is SGHNT and CDR2 is YYREEE (reference sequence). CDR3 length: 13 amino acids. Trimming took off 0 bases at V and 3 bases at J, with 6 bases between the two ends. The CDR3 region has the DNA TGTGCCAGCAGCTTGGGCAGGAAAGAGACCCAGTACTTC. Protein: CASSLGRKETQYF.

The table lists this clone with a few counts. The J gene is TRBJ2-1, the V gene TRBV2; weak D call: TRBD2 (6 bases). Germline CDR1 is SNHLY and CDR2 is FYNNEI. V was cut by 1 base and J by 7 bases, with 11 bases left in between. The CDR3 totals 14 residues. CDR3 sequence reads: CASSEGWGTNEQFF. CDR3 in DNA: TGTGCCAGCAGTGAAGGATGGGGGACTAATGAGCAGTTCTTC.

This clone was recorded a few times. The rearrangement links TRBV7-2 to TRBJ2-1; 11 nucleotides line up with TRBD1. CDR1 SGHTA and CDR2 FQGNSA come from the germline V gene. The CDR3 extends over 18 amino acids. V trimming: 3 bases; J trimming: 0 bases; junction bases outside the gene matches: 7. In DNA, the CDR3 is TGTGCCAGCAGCTTGATCGGACAGGGGGCGAGCTCCTACAATGAGCAGTTCTTC. It translates to CASSLIGQGASSYNEQFF.

This chain links TRBV28 with TRBJ2-5; 10 bases line up with TRBD2. The V and J ends lost 2 bases and 5 bases, in that order; junction bases with no gene match: 5. The germline V gene encodes CDR1 MDHEN and CDR2 SYDVKM. This CDR3 region has 15 residues. For the CDR3, the DNA is TGTGCCAGCAGTTTAGCTAGCGGGGGATTGGAGACCCAGTACTTC. This gives the protein CASSLASGGLETQYF.

This clone showed up just a few times. The chain recombines TRBV4-2 with TRBJ2-6; D gene uncertain. Germline CDR1 reads LGHNA; CDR2 reads YNFKEQ. Trimming pared 8 bases from V and 0 bases from J, leaving 17 bases between. This CDR3 spans 17 amino acids. CDR3 DNA: TGTGCCAGCGGATCCGGATCAGGATTCTCTGGGGCCAACGTCCTGACTTTC. Residues: CASGSGSGFSGANVLTF.

The V call is TRBV28, the J call TRBJ1-1; D is unclear. Germline CDR1 and CDR2: MDHEN and SYDVKM. The V end was cut by 9 bases, the J end by 1 base, with 9 bases between. CDR3 length: 12 residues. The CDR3 loop reads CASQETNTEAFF. The CDR3 DNA sequence: TGTGCCAGTCAGGAAACGAACACTGAAGCTTTCTTT.

A few counts support this clone. The chain uses TRBV4-3 and TRBJ1-2; D is uncertain. CDR3 length: 16 amino acids. Trimming cost V 0 bases and J 0 bases, with 11 bases left between them. The germline V gene encodes CDR1 LGHNA and CDR2 YSLEER. CDR3 DNA: TGCGCCAGCAGCCAAGATTCGGGGTTTACTAACTATGGCTACACCTTC. Protein product: CASSQDSGFTNYGYTF.